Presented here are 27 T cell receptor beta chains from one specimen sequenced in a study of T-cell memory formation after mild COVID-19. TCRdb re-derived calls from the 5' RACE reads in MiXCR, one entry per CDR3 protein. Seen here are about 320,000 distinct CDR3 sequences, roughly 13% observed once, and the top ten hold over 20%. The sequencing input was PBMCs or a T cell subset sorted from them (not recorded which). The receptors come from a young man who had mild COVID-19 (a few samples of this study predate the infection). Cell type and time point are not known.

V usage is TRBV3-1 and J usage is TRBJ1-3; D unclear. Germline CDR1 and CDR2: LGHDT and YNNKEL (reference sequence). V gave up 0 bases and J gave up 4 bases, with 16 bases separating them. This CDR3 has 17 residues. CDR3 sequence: CASSQEIPVPGGNTIYF. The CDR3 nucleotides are TGTGCCAGCAGCCAAGAGATCCCGGTCCCCGGGGGAAACACCATATATTTT.

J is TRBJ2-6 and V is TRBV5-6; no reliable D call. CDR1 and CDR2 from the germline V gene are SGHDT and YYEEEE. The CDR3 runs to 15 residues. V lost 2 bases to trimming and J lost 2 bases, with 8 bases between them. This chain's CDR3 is CASSFITAGANVLTF. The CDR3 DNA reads TGTGCCAGCAGCTTCATCACGGCTGGGGCCAACGTCCTGACTTTC.

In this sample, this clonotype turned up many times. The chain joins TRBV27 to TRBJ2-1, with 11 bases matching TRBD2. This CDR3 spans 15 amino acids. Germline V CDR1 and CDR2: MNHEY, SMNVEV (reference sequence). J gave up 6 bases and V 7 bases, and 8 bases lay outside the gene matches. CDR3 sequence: CASTWGLADVNEQFF. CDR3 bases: TGTGCCAGCACCTGGGGACTAGCGGACGTCAATGAGCAGTTCTTC.

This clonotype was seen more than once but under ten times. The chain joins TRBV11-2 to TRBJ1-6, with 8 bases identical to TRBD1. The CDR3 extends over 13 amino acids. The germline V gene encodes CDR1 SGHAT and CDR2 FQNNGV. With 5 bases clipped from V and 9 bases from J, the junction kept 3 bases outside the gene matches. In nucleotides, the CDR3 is TGTGCCAGCAGCCACGACAGGGGTTCACCCCTCCACTTT. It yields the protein CASSHDRGSPLHF.

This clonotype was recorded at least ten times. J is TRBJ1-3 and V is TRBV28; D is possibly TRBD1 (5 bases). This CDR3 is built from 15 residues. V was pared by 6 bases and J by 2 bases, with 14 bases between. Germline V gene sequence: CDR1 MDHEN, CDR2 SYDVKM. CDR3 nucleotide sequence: TGTGCCAGCAGCCTGGCCGGGGCAGCTGGAAACACCATATATTTT. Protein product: CASSLAGAAGNTIYF.

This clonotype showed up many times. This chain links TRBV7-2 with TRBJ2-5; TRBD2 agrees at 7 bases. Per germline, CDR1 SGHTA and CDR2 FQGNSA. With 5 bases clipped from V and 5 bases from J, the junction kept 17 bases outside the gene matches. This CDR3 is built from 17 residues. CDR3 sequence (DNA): TGTGCCAGCAGCCGGATGTTGTTGACGGGGGGAGGGGAGACCCAGTACTTC. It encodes CASSRMLLTGGGETQYF.

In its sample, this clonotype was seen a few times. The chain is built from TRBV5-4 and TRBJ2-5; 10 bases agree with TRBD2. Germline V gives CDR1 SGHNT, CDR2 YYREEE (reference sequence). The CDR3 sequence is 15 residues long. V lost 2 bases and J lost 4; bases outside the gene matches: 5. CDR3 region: CASSFWVAGGETQYF. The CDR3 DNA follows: TGTGCCAGCAGCTTTTGGGTAGCGGGGGGAGAGACCCAGTACTTC.

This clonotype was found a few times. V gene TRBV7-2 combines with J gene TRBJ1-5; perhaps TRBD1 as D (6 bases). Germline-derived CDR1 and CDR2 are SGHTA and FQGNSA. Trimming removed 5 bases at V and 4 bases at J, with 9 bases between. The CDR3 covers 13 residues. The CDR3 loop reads CASSEDRNQPQHF. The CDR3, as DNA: TGTGCCAGCAGCGAGGACAGAAATCAGCCCCAGCATTTT.

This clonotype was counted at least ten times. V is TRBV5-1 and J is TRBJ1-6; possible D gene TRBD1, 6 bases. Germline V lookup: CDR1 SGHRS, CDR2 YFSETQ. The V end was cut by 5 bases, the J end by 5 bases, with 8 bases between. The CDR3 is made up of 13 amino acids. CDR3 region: CASRQGNNSPLHF. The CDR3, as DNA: TGCGCCAGCAGGCAGGGGAATAATTCACCCCTCCACTTT.

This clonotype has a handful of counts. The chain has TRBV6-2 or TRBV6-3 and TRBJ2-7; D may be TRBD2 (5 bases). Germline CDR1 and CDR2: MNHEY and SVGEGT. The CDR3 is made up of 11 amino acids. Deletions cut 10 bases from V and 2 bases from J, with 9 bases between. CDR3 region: CATSGTYEQYF. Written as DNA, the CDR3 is TGTGCCACCAGCGGAACCTACGAGCAGTACTTC.

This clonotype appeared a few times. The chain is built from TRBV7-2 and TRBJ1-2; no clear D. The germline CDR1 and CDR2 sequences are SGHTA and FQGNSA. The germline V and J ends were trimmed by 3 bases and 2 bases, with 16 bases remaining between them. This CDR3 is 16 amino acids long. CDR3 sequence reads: CASSFAVRGNNYGYTF. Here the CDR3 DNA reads TGTGCCAGCAGCTTCGCAGTTCGAGGAAACAACTATGGCTACACCTTC.

The CDR3 DNA follows: TGTGCCAGCAGCTTAGGCACCCTAAGCTCCTACGAGCAGTACTTC. It yields the protein CASSLGTLSSYEQYF. V and J are TRBV11-2 and TRBJ2-7; no clear D gene. The germline V and J ends were trimmed by 1 base and 0 bases, with 10 bases remaining between them. This CDR3 spans 15 amino acids. Per the germline V gene, CDR1 is SGHAT and CDR2 is FQNNGV.

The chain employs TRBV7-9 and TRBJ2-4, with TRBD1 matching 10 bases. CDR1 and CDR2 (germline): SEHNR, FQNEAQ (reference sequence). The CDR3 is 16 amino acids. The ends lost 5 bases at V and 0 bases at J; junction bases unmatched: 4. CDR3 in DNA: TGTGCCAGCAGCCTTGGACAGGGGGTAGCCAAAAACATTCAGTACTTC. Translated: CASSLGQGVAKNIQYF.

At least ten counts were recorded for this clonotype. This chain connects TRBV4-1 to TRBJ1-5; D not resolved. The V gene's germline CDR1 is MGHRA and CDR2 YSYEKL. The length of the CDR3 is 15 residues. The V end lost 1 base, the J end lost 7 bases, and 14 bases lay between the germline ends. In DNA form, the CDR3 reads TGCGCCAGCAGCCAAGCCCAGCCGATTAGGCAGCCCCAGCATTTT. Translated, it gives CASSQAQPIRQPQHF.

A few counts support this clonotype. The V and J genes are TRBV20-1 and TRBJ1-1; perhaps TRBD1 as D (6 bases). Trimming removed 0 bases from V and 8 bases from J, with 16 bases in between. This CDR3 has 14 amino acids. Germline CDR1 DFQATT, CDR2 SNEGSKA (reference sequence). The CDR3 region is CSAREGTDRLEAFF. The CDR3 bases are TGCAGTGCTAGAGAGGGGACTGACAGGCTCGAAGCTTTCTTT.

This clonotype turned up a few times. CDR3 sequence reads: CASSDGPTMGYEQYF. DNA of the CDR3: TGCGCCAGCAGTGACGGGCCCACAATGGGCTACGAGCAGTACTTC. The chain couples TRBV10-2 to TRBJ2-7, with unresolved D. CDR1 WSHSY and CDR2 SAAADI come from the germline V gene. V gave up 3 bases and J gave up 3 bases, with 15 bases separating them. The length of the CDR3 is 15 residues.

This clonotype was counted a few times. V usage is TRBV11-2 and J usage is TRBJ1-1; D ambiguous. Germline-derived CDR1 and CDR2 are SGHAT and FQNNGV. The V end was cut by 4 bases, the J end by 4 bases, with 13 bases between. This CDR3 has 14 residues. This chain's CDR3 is CASSSIREGTEAFF. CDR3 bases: TGTGCCAGCAGCTCGATTCGGGAGGGCACTGAAGCTTTCTTT. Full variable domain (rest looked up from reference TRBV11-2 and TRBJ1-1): EAGVAQSPRYKIIEKRQSVAFWCNPISGHATLYWYQQILGQGPKLLIQFQNNGVVDDSQLPKDRFSAERLKGVDSTLKIQPAKLEDSAVYLCASSSIREGTEAFFGQGTRLTVV.

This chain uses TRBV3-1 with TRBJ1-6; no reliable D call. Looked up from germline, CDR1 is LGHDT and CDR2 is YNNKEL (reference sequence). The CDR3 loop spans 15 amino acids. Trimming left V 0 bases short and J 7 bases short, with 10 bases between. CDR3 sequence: CASSQEQRSNSPLHF. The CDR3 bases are TGTGCCAGCAGCCAAGAGCAGAGATCGAATTCACCCCTCCACTTT.

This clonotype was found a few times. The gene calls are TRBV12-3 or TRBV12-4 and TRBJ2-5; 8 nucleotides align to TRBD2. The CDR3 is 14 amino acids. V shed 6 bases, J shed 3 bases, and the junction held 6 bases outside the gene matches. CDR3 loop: CASRDISGEETQYF. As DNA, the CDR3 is TGTGCCAGCAGAGACATTAGCGGGGAAGAGACCCAGTACTTC.

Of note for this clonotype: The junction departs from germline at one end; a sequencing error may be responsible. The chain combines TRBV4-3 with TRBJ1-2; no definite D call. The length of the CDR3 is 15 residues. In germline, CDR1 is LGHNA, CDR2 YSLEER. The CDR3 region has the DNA TGCGCCAGCAGCGAAGAACAGCTTCCTAACTATGGCTACACCTTC. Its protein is CASSEEQLPNYGYTF.

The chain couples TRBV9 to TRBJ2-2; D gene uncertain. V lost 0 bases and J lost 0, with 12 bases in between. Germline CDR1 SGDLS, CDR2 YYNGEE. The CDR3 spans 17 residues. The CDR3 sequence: CASSVGLSAANTGELFF. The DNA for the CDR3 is TGTGCCAGCAGCGTAGGACTCTCGGCGGCGAACACCGGGGAGCTGTTTTTT.

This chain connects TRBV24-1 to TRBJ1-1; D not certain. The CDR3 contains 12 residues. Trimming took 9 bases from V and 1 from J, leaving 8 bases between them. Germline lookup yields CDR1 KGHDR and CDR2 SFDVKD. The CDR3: CATEGKNTEAFF. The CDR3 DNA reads TGTGCCACCGAAGGGAAGAACACTGAAGCTTTCTTT.

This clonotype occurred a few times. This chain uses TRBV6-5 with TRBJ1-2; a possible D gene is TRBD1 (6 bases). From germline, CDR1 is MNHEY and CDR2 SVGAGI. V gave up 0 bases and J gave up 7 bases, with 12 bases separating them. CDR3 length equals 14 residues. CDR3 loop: CASSYSGGPRGYTF. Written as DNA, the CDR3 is TGTGCCAGCAGTTACTCAGGGGGGCCGCGTGGCTACACCTTC.

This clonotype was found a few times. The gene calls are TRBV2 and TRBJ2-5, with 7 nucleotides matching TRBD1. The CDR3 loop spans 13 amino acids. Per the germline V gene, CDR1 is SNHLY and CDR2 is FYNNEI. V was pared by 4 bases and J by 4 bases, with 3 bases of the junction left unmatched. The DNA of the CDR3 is TGTGCCAGCAGTGGACAGGGACGAGAGACCCAGTACTTC. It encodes CASSGQGRETQYF.

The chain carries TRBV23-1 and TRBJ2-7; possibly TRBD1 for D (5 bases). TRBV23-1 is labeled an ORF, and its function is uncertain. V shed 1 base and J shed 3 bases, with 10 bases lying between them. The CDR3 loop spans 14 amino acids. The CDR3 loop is CASSQFLGVYEQYV. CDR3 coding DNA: TGCGCCAGCAGTCAATTTTTAGGGGTCTACGAGCAGTACGTC.

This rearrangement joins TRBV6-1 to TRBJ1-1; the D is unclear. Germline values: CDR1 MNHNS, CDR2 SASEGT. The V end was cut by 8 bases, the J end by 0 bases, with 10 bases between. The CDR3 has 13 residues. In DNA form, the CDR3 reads TGTGCCAGCGCCCGGGGAATGAACACTGAAGCTTTCTTT. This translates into CASARGMNTEAFF.

The CDR3 loop is CASSEVAARYGYTF. DNA of the CDR3: TGTGCCAGCAGTGAAGTTGCGGCACGGTATGGCTACACCTTC. This chain links TRBV2 with TRBJ1-2, with D unresolved. V was shortened by 1 base and J by 5 bases, with 11 bases between the two germline ends. The CDR3 is 14 residues long. Looked up from germline, CDR1 is SNHLY and CDR2 is FYNNEI.